A single sample is the source of the 30 T cell receptor beta chains below, sequenced in a study of T cell repertoires in cytomegalovirus infection. TCRdb processed the reads anew with MiXCR; each CDR3 protein has one entry. This table holds 200,000 to 300,000 distinct CDR3 sequences, 9% to 15% found once. Sequencing used PBMCs. The receptors originated from a human donor in good health (CMV status not recorded). Some clones in this sample may be carry-over from other donors' samples.

The chain employs TRBV20-1 and TRBJ1-1, with 9 bases fitting TRBD1. This CDR3 is 15 amino acids long. Germline V gene sequence: CDR1 DFQATT, CDR2 SNEGSKA (reference sequence). V shed 5 bases and J 5 bases; nucleotides not matched to a gene: 12. The chain's CDR3 is CSAVPGQGISTEAFF. The CDR3 nucleotides are TGCAGTGCTGTTCCGGGACAGGGTATTAGTACTGAAGCTTTCTTT.

This clonotype was observed a handful of times. This chain joins TRBV3-1 and TRBJ2-7, with D uncertain. Trimming took 4 bases from V and 2 from J, leaving 15 bases between them. This CDR3 has 15 amino acids. CDR1 is LGHDT and CDR2 is YNNKEL in the germline V gene (reference sequence). Here the CDR3 reads CASSLRSLGPYEQYF. The CDR3 DNA reads as TGTGCCAGCAGCCTTCGATCGCTCGGGCCCTACGAGCAGTACTTC.

This clonotype was counted a few times. The V gene is TRBV29-1, the J gene TRBJ2-2, with no clear D. Germline values: CDR1 SQVTM, CDR2 ANQGSEA. Trimming cost V 3 bases and J 0 bases, with 8 bases left between them. This CDR3 is built from 14 residues. CDR3 residues: CSVDGKTNTGELFF. For the CDR3, the DNA is TGCAGCGTTGATGGGAAAACGAACACCGGGGAGCTGTTTTTT.

This clonotype was counted at least ten times. The chain couples TRBV12-3 or TRBV12-4 to TRBJ2-7; D may be TRBD1 or TRBD2 (6 bases each). This CDR3 is built from 13 residues. V shed 4 bases and J shed 5 bases, with 12 bases lying between them. In DNA form, the CDR3 reads TGTGCCAGCAGTTCCTCGGGGGCCCACGAGCAGTACTTC. Protein sequence: CASSSSGAHEQYF.

This clonotype has just a few counts. The V gene is TRBV5-4, the J gene TRBJ2-5; TRBD2 might be the D (5 bases). Per the germline V gene, CDR1 is SGHNT and CDR2 is YYREEE (reference sequence). This CDR3 has 14 amino acids. Deletions cut 4 bases from V and 5 bases from J, with 15 bases between. CDR3 sequence (DNA): TGTGCCAGCAGCCCGCGGCTTCCGGGGGAGACCCAGTACTTC. Its translation is CASSPRLPGETQYF.

The chain combines TRBV20-1 with TRBJ2-3; 9 nucleotides align to TRBD2. Trimming took 5 bases from V and 1 from J; bases not matched to a gene: 4. The CDR3 has 14 residues. Per the germline V gene, CDR1 is DFQATT and CDR2 is SNEGSKA (reference sequence). This CDR3 reads CSAAQREGTDTQYF. CDR3 coding DNA: TGCAGTGCTGCACAGCGGGAGGGCACAGATACGCAGTATTTT.

This clonotype has just a few counts. The chain links TRBV6-2 or TRBV6-3 to TRBJ2-7, with 9 bases identical to TRBD2. The CDR3 totals 13 residues. CDR1 MNHEY and CDR2 SVGEGT come from the germline V gene. The ends lost 7 bases at V and 0 bases at J; junction bases unmatched: 1. CDR3 DNA sequence: TGTGCCAGCACTAGCGGGATCTCCTACGAGCAGTACTTC. Its protein is CASTSGISYEQYF.

This clonotype was found many times. This chain joins TRBV11-2 and TRBJ2-7; 15 bases align to TRBD2. Germline CDR1 reads SGHAT; CDR2 reads FQNNGV. Germline trimming cut 5 bases from V and 5 bases from J; bases unmatched to any gene: 22. The CDR3 totals 21 residues. DNA for the CDR3: TGTGCCAGCAGCAAAACGACCCGGACTAGCGGGAGGGGCATAAGATCTGACGAGCAGTACTTC. Translated, it gives CASSKTTRTSGRGIRSDEQYF.

This chain connects TRBV28 to TRBJ1-4; D is possibly TRBD1 (6 bases). The CDR3 covers 12 residues. Trimming removed 7 bases at V and 5 bases at J, with 8 bases between. Germline-derived CDR1 and CDR2 are MDHEN and SYDVKM. CDR3 DNA: TGTGCCAGCAAACAGGGCAATGAAAAACTGTTTTTT. It translates to CASKQGNEKLFF.

This clonotype was seen ten or more times. The V and J genes are TRBV7-2 and TRBJ2-1; D is unresolved. This CDR3 has 13 residues. Per germline, CDR1 SGHTA and CDR2 FQGNSA. V lost 1 base and J lost 2, with 3 bases in between. CDR3 bases: TGTGCCAGCAGCTTAGTCCCCTACAATGAGCAGTTCTTC. Protein sequence: CASSLVPYNEQFF.

V is TRBV7-4 and J is TRBJ1-1; weak D call: TRBD1 (5 bases). Per germline, CDR1 SGHVT and CDR2 SQSDAQ. The CDR3 extends over 15 amino acids. Trimming stripped 2 bases from V and 2 bases from J, with 12 bases between. The CDR3, as DNA: TGTGCCAGCAGCTTAAATGGGGCAAGAAACACTGAAGCTTTCTTT. As protein: CASSLNGARNTEAFF.

This clonotype was counted ten times or more. This rearrangement joins TRBV7-2 to TRBJ2-5; no clear D. CDR3 length equals 13 residues. V was shortened by 3 bases and J by 0 bases, with 5 bases between the two germline ends. Germline loops: CDR1 SGHTA, CDR2 FQGNSA. The CDR3 DNA reads TGTGCCAGCAGCTTTGGGTACCAAGAGACCCAGTACTTC. Its translation is CASSFGYQETQYF. Full variable domain (outside the CDR3, taken from reference TRBV7-2 and TRBJ2-5): GAGVSQSPSNKVTEKGKDVELRCDPISGHTALYWYRQSLGQGLEFLIYFQGNSAPDKSGLPSDRFSAERTGGSVSTLTIQRTQQEDSAVYLCASSFGYQETQYFGPGTRLLVL.

This clonotype was counted at least ten times. The rearrangement joins TRBV7-8 to TRBJ2-1; a possible D gene is TRBD2 (5 bases). The CDR3 runs to 13 residues. V was cut by 4 bases and J by 7 bases, with 11 bases left in between. CDR1 SGHVS and CDR2 FQNEAQ come from the germline V gene. CDR3 protein: CASSSRETNEQFF. CDR3 sequence (DNA): TGTGCCAGCAGCTCCCGGGAAACAAATGAGCAGTTCTTC.

V usage is TRBV29-1 and J usage is TRBJ1-6, with 7 bases fitting TRBD1. Germline-derived CDR1 and CDR2 are SQVTM and ANQGSEA. The CDR3 is 13 amino acids. J was trimmed by 5 bases and V by 5 bases; bases with no gene match: 3. The CDR3: CSVRQGDNSPLHF. The CDR3 nucleotides read TGCAGCGTTCGACAGGGCGATAATTCACCCCTCCACTTT.

This clonotype was observed a few times. This sequence may be a read error, since a much larger clone differs from it by one base. Here the CDR3 reads CASSEPGQGTYEQYF. DNA for the CDR3: TGTGCCAGCAGTGAACCGGGACAGGGAACCTACGAGCAGTACTTC. The V and J genes are TRBV25-1 and TRBJ2-7, with 9 bases identical to TRBD1. Looked up from germline, CDR1 is MGHDK and CDR2 is SYGVNS. The CDR3 length is 15 residues. Trimming removed 2 bases from V and 2 bases from J; junction bases left unmatched: 4.

The chain couples TRBV20-1 to TRBJ1-1, with D possibly being TRBD1 (6 bases). This CDR3 comprises 15 residues. Trimming took off 5 bases at V and 1 base at J, with 17 bases between the two ends. The V gene's germline CDR1 is DFQATT and CDR2 SNEGSKA (reference sequence). The CDR3 region is CSASRGVDRNTEAFF. The CDR3 DNA reads as TGCAGTGCTTCTAGAGGGGTGGACAGGAACACTGAAGCTTTCTTT.

In this sample, this clonotype turned up a few times. This chain links TRBV12-3 or TRBV12-4 with TRBJ2-3; 9 bases fit TRBD2. Unmatched junction bases numbered 6, after V lost 7 bases and J lost 1 base. The CDR3 runs 15 residues. CDR3 nucleotides: TGTGCCAGCACCCAGCGGGAGGCCGGCACAGATACGCAGTATTTT. Protein product: CASTQREAGTDTQYF.

This clonotype was recorded at least ten times. This chain joins TRBV7-8 and TRBJ2-1; 10 bases align to TRBD2. Germline values: CDR1 SGHVS, CDR2 FQNEAQ. The V segment lost 3 bases and the J segment 9 bases; nucleotides outside the gene matches: 14. The CDR3 extends over 17 amino acids. CDR3 amino acids: CASSFRTGLAGDPEQFF. In DNA form, the CDR3 reads TGTGCCAGCAGCTTTAGGACGGGGCTAGCGGGGGACCCTGAGCAGTTCTTC.

The table lists this clonotype with many counts. The V and J genes are TRBV7-9 and TRBJ1-1; tentatively, D is TRBD1 (6 bases). The V and J ends lost 1 base and 8 bases respectively, with 11 bases between them. Germline CDR1 SEHNR, CDR2 FQNEAQ (reference sequence). The CDR3 is 13 amino acids. In DNA form, the CDR3 reads TGTGCCAGCAGCTTAGACCAGGGGCCGGAAGCTTTCTTT. Translated: CASSLDQGPEAFF. Full variable domain (remainder filled in from reference TRBV7-9 and TRBJ1-1): DTGVSQNPRHKITKRGQNVTFRCDPISEHNRLYWYRQTLGQGPEFLTYFQNEAQLEKSRLLSDRFSAERPKGSFSTLEIQRTEQGDSAMYLCASSLDQGPEAFFGQGTRLTVV.

This clonotype has a count of ten or more. This chain links TRBV7-2 with TRBJ1-4; 7 bases agree with TRBD1. After removal of 5 bases from V and 8 bases from J, the junction contained 8 bases not matched to a gene. CDR3 length equals 14 residues. CDR1 SGHTA and CDR2 FQGNSA come from the germline V gene. In DNA, the CDR3 is TGTGCCAGCAGCGCCAGGGGGGCGAGAGAAAAACTGTTTTTT. Residues: CASSARGAREKLFF.

This clonotype was seen just once. This chain uses TRBV12-5 with TRBJ1-4; D is uncertain. CDR3 length: 13 residues. Germline CDR1 reads LGHNT; CDR2 reads FRNRAP. The ends were cut back, 6 bases at V and 8 bases at J, with 13 bases in the middle. CDR3 loop: CASGQETMEKLFF. The CDR3 nucleotides are TGTGCTAGTGGCCAGGAAACGATGGAAAAACTGTTTTTT. Together with reference TRBV12-5 and TRBJ1-4, the CDR3 gives the full variable domain: DARVTQTPRHKVTEMGQEVTMRCQPILGHNTVFWYRQTMMQGLELLAYFRNRAPLDDSGMPKDRFSAEMPDATLATLKIQPSEPRDSAVYFCASGQETMEKLFFGSGTQLSVL.

The chain links TRBV18 to TRBJ2-2; 8 bases match TRBD2. This CDR3 is built from 16 residues. With 1 base clipped from V and 1 base from J, the junction kept 2 bases outside the gene matches. CDR1 is KGHSH, CDR2 LQKENI, per germline. The CDR3 reads CASSPQREGNTGELFF. CDR3 in DNA: TGTGCCAGCTCACCACAACGGGAGGGGAACACCGGGGAGCTGTTTTTT.

This clonotype was seen repeatedly, ten times or more. The J gene is TRBJ2-5, the V gene TRBV7-2, with D possibly being TRBD1 or TRBD2 (7 bases each). The CDR3 runs 15 residues. With 0 bases removed from V and 4 bases from J, the gap between germline ends came to 12 bases. Germline-derived CDR1 and CDR2 are SGHTA and FQGNSA. For the CDR3, the DNA is TGTGCCAGCAGCTTAGCGCCAGGGGGGGGAGAGACCCAGTACTTC. This encodes CASSLAPGGGETQYF.

In its sample, this clonotype was seen many times. V gene TRBV28 combines with J gene TRBJ1-6, with 7 bases lining up with TRBD1. The CDR3 spans 15 residues. Unmatched junction bases numbered 8, after V lost 6 bases and J lost 6 bases. Germline values: CDR1 MDHEN, CDR2 SYDVKM. CDR3 region: CASRTRGRGNSPLHF. CDR3 DNA: TGTGCCAGCAGGACGAGGGGGCGGGGTAATTCACCCCTCCACTTT.

This clonotype appeared many times. The chain carries TRBV6-2 or TRBV6-3 and TRBJ1-5; perhaps TRBD1 as D (5 bases). V was cut by 5 bases and J by 2 bases, with 22 bases left in between. Germline V gives CDR1 MNHEY, CDR2 SVGEGT. This CDR3 comprises 18 residues. This CDR3 is CASSARAQGSFGNQPQHF. CDR3 bases: TGTGCCAGCAGTGCTCGGGCTCAGGGTTCCTTTGGCAATCAGCCCCAGCATTTT.

This clonotype was detected a few times. The V call is TRBV12-3 or TRBV12-4, the J call TRBJ2-1, with 8 bases lining up with TRBD2. The trim removed 3 bases at V and 8 bases at J, leaving 9 bases unmatched. The CDR3 has 15 residues. The CDR3 nucleotides read TGTGCCAGCAGTTTGGCTCTAGCGGGTGCCGATGAGCAGTTCTTC. This codes for CASSLALAGADEQFF.

This clonotype appeared many times. This chain joins TRBV28 and TRBJ2-1; no definite D call. Germline values: CDR1 MDHEN, CDR2 SYDVKM. The length of the CDR3 is 12 residues. V gave up 5 bases and J gave up 3 bases, with 5 bases separating them. The CDR3 nucleotides are TGTGCCAGCAGTGACCTCTACAATGAGCAGTTCTTC. It specifies CASSDLYNEQFF.

This clonotype has a count of ten or more. The chain has TRBV6-1 and TRBJ2-5; a weak D match, TRBD2 (5 bases). The CDR3 is made up of 13 amino acids. The V gene lost 5 bases and the J gene lost 7 bases, with 14 bases spanning the gap. Germline assignment: CDR1 MNHNS and CDR2 SASEGT. CDR3 in amino acids: CASSYPGKGTQYF. The CDR3 coding sequence is TGTGCCAGCAGTTATCCGGGGAAGGGGACCCAGTACTTC.

This clonotype has ten or more counts. The rearrangement joins TRBV7-2 to TRBJ2-7; unclear D gene. Per the germline V gene, CDR1 is SGHTA and CDR2 is FQGNSA. V shed 4 bases and J shed 7 bases, with 20 bases lying between them. CDR3 length equals 15 residues. The CDR3 spells CASSSQAVTVGEQYF. In nucleotides, the CDR3 is TGTGCCAGCAGCTCGCAGGCGGTCACGGTGGGGGAGCAGTACTTC.

V gene TRBV9 combines with J gene TRBJ1-5; D might be TRBD1 (5 bases). V was pared by 3 bases and J by 4 bases, with 8 bases between. Germline values: CDR1 SGDLS, CDR2 YYNGEE. The CDR3 loop spans 13 amino acids. The DNA for the CDR3 is TGTGCCAGCAGCGCACAGGAGAATCAGCCCCAGCATTTT. Translated, it gives CASSAQENQPQHF.